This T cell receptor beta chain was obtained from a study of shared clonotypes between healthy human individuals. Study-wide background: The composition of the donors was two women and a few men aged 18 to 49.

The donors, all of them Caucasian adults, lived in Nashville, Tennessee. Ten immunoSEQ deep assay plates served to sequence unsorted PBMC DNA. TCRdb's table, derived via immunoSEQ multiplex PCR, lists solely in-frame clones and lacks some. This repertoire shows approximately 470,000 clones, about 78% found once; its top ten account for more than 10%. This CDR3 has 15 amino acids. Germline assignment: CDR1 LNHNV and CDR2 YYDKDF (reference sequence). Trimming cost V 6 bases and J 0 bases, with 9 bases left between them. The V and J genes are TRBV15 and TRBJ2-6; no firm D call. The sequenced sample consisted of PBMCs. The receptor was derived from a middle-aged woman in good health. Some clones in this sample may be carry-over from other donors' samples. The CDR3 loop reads CATRRSSSGANVLTF. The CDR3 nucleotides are TGTGCCACCAGAAGGAGTAGCTCTGGGGCCAACGTCCTGACTTTC.